These 8 T cell receptor beta chains share one sample of origin, sequenced in a study of blood T cell repertoires in COVID-19. TCRdb keeps only in-frame clones here, not all; method: immunoSEQ multiplex PCR. This table has about 62,000 clones, around 87% appearing once. Material: peripheral blood. The receptors here all came from a man between 65 and 85 years old with acute or convalescent COVID-19.

This sequence joins TRBV5-4 and TRBJ2-1, with TRBD2 matching over 12 bases. CDR1 and CDR2 (germline): SGHNT, YYREEE (reference sequence). V gave up 1 base and J gave up 10 bases; unmatched junction bases: 3. CDR3 length equals 14 residues. The CDR3, as DNA: TGTGCCAGCAGCTTGCTGACTAGCGGGGGCGAGCAGTTCTTC. This codes for CASSLLTSGGEQFF. Drawing the rest from reference TRBV5-4 and TRBJ2-1, the complete variable domain is ETGVTQSPTHLIKTRGQQVTLRCSSQSGHNTVSWYQQALGQGPQFIFQYYREEENGRGNFPPRFSGLQFPNYSSELNVNALELDDSALYLCASSLLTSGGEQFFGPGTRLTVL.

This clone came up a few times. The rearrangement links TRBV5-1 to TRBJ2-7; D gene unclear. The CDR3 extends over 14 amino acids. CDR1 SGHRS and CDR2 YFSETQ come from the germline V gene. V was trimmed by 3 bases and J by 2 bases, leaving 12 bases between them. This CDR3 is CASSSFDKAYEQYF. CDR3 in DNA: TGCGCCAGCAGCTCTTTTGACAAAGCCTACGAGCAGTACTTC.

J is TRBJ2-4 and V is TRBV28; maybe TRBD1 (5 bases). The CDR3 is 14 residues long. Germline V gene data show CDR1 as MDHEN and CDR2 as SYDVKM. V dropped 6 bases and J dropped 5 bases, with 14 bases sitting between them. CDR3 loop: CASRARVDQNIQYF. For the CDR3, the DNA is TGTGCCAGCAGGGCCAGGGTGGATCAAAACATTCAGTACTTC.

In this sample, this clone turned up a few times. V gene TRBV19 combines with J gene TRBJ1-1, with D possibly TRBD1 on 5 matching bases. V lost 3 bases, J lost 5 bases, and 13 bases lay in between. The CDR3 sequence is 14 residues long. The germline CDR1 and CDR2 sequences are LNHDA and SQIVND (reference sequence). As DNA, the CDR3 is TGTGCCAGTAGTATTGTTTCGGGGGGTACTGAAGCTTTCTTT. Protein sequence: CASSIVSGGTEAFF.

The genes are TRBV15 and TRBJ2-1; 7 bases are shared with TRBD2. The CDR3 length is 17 residues. The J segment lost 8 bases and the V segment lost 1 base, leaving 14 bases of the junction unmatched. Germline V CDR1 and CDR2: LNHNV, YYDKDF (reference sequence). CDR3 loop: CATSRGLASGFVDEQFF. The CDR3 DNA follows: TGTGCCACCAGCAGAGGTCTCGCTAGCGGCTTTGTGGATGAGCAGTTCTTC.

The rearrangement joins TRBV6-5 to TRBJ1-5; D gene uncertain. The CDR3 loop spans 15 amino acids. Trimming removed 6 bases at V and 1 base at J, with 13 bases between. Germline V gene data show CDR1 as MNHEY and CDR2 as SVGAGI. CDR3 bases: TGTGCCAGCAGGCCCGACATCCGGAGCAATCAGCCCCAGCATTTT. The encoded protein is CASRPDIRSNQPQHF.

The chain is built from TRBV28 and TRBJ1-3; 8 bases align to TRBD1. CDR3 length: 17 amino acids. In germline, CDR1 is MDHEN, CDR2 SYDVKM. Trimming removed 2 bases from V and 2 bases from J; junction bases left unmatched: 8. CDR3 nucleotide sequence: TGTGCCAGCAGTTTACGATTAGGGACAGGAGCTGGAAACACCATATATTTT. It encodes CASSLRLGTGAGNTIYF.

The chain carries TRBV11-2 and TRBJ1-2, with 8 nucleotides matching TRBD1. CDR3 length equals 14 residues. The germline gives CDR1 SGHAT, CDR2 FQNNGV. Trimming cost V 1 base and J 4 bases; bases outside gene matches: 2. DNA for the CDR3: TGTGCCAGCAGCTTAGGGCAGGGGGCCTATGGCTACACCTTC. Protein sequence: CASSLGQGAYGYTF.